The sequence of this T cell receptor beta chain was determined in a study of cytomegalovirus exposure and HLA in healthy donors. Study conclusions and caveats: In vitro testing confirmed a few CMV-associated chains as specific for CMV antigens. Being indistinguishable, some V segments were excluded, TRBV6-2 and TRBV6-3 among them. Most of the CMV-associated TCR beta chains (in a later analysis) appeared to be HLA-restricted. According to the study, 150 to 200 TCR beta chains were cytomegalovirus-associated.

PCR primers comprised 60 Vbeta and 13 Jbeta primers. Here immunoSEQ multiplex PCR was the method, and the copy in TCRdb shows in-frame clones only, minus some. Here the sample spans 120,000 to 150,000 clones, more than 75% being singletons. The CDR3 is 13 residues long. The germline V gene encodes CDR1 SNHLY and CDR2 FYNNEI. Trimming cost V 5 bases and J 5 bases; bases outside gene matches: 5. For this clone: Antigen unknown.

The chain combines TRBV2 with TRBJ2-5; 7 bases map to TRBD2. The sequenced sample consisted of PBMCs. The receptor was isolated from a woman aged 40 to 50 in good health and CMV-seropositive. This CDR3 reads CASSLAEGETQYF. In nucleotides, the CDR3 is TGTGCCAGCAGTCTAGCGGAGGGGGAGACCCAGTACTTC.